Included here is one T cell receptor (beta chain) sequence, with context. Its matching antigen is unknown. CDR1 and CDR2 (germline): MDHEN, SYDVKM. V shed 5 bases and J shed 5 bases, with 16 bases lying between them. This CDR3 is built from 15 residues. 5'RACE primed at constant segments yielded TCR alpha and TCR beta cDNA libraries bearing sample barcodes and UMIs. MiXCR was run by TCRdb on the 5' RACE reads, yielding one entry per CDR3 protein. The sample lists roughly 160,000 distinct CDR3 sequences, approximately 10% occurring once. The sample is drawn from a study of T-cell memory formation after mild COVID-19. Across the study: TCR clusters showed largely donor specificity. Points from the study as a whole: Within pre-infection memory, some responding clones were found, suggesting cross-reactive memory joined. Day 15 to 85 contractors were CD4/CD8 balanced; later expanders leaned CD4+.

The chain links TRBV28 to TRBJ1-5; TRBD1 is a possible D gene (6 bases). The receptor's source is a man younger than 35 who had mild COVID-19 (a few samples of this study predate the infection). Cell type and time point are not known. Specimen: PBMCs or a T cell subset sorted from them (not recorded which). The DNA of the CDR3 is TGTGCCAGCAGTACTACAGGGAAGGGGGATCAGCCCCAGCATTTT. It codes for CASSTTGKGDQPQHF.